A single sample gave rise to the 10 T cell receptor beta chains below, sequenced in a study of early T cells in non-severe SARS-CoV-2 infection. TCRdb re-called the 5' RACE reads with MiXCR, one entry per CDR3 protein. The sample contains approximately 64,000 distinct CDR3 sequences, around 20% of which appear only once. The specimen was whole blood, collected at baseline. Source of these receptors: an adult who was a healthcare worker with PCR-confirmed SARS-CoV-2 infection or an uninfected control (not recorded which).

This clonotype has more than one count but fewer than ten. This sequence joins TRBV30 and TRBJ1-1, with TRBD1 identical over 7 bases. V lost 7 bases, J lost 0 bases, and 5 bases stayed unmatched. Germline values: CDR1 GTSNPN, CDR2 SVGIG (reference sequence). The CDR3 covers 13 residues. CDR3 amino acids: CASEQGMNTEAFF. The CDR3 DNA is TGTGCCTCCGAACAGGGGATGAACACTGAAGCTTTCTTT.

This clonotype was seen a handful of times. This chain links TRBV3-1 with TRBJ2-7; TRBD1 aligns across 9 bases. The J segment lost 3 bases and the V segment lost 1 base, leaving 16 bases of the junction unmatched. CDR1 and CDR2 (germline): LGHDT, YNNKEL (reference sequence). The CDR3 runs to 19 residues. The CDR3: CASSQVGIGTGKAVYEQYF. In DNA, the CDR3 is TGTGCCAGCAGCCAAGTTGGGATTGGGACAGGGAAGGCGGTCTACGAGCAGTACTTC.

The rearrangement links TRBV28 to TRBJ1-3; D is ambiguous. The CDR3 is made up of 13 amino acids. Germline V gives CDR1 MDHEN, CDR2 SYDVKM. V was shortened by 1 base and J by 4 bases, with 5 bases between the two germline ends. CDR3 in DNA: TGTGCCAGCAGTTTATCAGGAGGAAACACCATATATTTT. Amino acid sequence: CASSLSGGNTIYF.

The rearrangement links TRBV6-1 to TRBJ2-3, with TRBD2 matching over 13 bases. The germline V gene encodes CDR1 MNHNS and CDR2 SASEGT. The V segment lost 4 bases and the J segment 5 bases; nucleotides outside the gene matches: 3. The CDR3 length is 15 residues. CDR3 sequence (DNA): TGTGCCAGCAGTGCACTAGCGGGGGGGCGAGATACGCAGTATTTT. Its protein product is CASSALAGGRDTQYF.

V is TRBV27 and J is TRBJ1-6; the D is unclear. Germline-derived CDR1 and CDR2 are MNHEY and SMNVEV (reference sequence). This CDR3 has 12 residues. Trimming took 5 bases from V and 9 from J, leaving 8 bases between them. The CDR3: CASSPESSPLHF. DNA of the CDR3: TGTGCCAGCAGTCCCGAAAGTTCACCCCTCCACTTT.

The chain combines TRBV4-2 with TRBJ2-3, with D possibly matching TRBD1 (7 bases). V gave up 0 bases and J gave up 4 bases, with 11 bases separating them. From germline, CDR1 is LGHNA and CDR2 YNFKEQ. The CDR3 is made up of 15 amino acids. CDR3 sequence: CASSQDQGGPDTQYF. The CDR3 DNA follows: TGTGCCAGCAGCCAAGACCAGGGGGGCCCAGATACGCAGTATTTT.

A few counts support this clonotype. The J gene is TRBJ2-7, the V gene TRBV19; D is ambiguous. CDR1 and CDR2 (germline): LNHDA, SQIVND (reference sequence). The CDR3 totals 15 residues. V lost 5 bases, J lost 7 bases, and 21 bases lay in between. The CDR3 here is CASSESTAATLEQYF. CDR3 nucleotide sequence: TGTGCCAGTAGTGAGTCAACAGCCGCTACCTTGGAGCAGTACTTC.

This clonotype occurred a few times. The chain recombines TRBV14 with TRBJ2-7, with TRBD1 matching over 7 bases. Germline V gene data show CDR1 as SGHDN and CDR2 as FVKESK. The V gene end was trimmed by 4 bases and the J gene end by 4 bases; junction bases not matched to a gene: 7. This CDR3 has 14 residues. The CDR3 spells CASSRTGASYEQYF. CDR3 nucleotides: TGTGCCAGCAGCCGCACAGGGGCCTCGTACGAGCAGTACTTC.

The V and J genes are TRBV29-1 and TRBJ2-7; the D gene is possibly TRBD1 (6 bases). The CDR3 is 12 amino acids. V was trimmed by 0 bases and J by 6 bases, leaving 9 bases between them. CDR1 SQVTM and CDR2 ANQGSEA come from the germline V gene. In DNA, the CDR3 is TGCAGCGTTGAAGAGGGGGCCGTCGAGCAGTACTTC. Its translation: CSVEEGAVEQYF.

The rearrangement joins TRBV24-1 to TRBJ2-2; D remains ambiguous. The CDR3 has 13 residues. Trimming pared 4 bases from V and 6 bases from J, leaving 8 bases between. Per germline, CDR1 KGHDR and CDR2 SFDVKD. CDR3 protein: CATSEGIPGELFF. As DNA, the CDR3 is TGTGCCACCAGTGAGGGGATTCCCGGGGAGCTGTTTTTT.